This T cell receptor beta chain was recorded in a study of cytomegalovirus exposure and HLA in healthy donors. The CDR3 totals 13 residues. CDR1 and CDR2 (germline): MNHNY, SVGAGI (reference sequence). V was cut by 8 bases and J by 6 bases, with 17 bases left in between. Researchers ran the PCR with 60 Vbeta and 13 Jbeta primers. TCRdb's table, derived via immunoSEQ multiplex PCR, lists solely in-frame clones and lacks some. The table shows 150,000 to 200,000 clones, with about four fifths occurring only once. This sequence was found in a girl aged 5-17 years in good health and CMV-seropositive. V gene TRBV6-6 combines with J gene TRBJ2-7, with unresolved D. The sequencing sample was made of PBMCs. CDR3 DNA sequence: TGTGCCAGCCGCCAGGTGCCGCACGGCGAGCAGTACTTC. Residues: CASRQVPHGEQYF.